Listed below are T cell receptor beta chains from one sample, sequenced in a study of T-cell reconstitution after alpha-beta-depleted transplantation in children. Using its own MiXCR run on the PCR reads, TCRdb lists one record per CDR3 protein. The table records hundreds of thousands of distinct CDR3 sequences, roughly 15% of them present only once. The sample in question was PBMCs from the stem cell graft donor, obtained from the stem cell graft. The receptors stem from a human donor who donated a stem cell graft to a child with acute myeloid leukemia. Both conserved end residues are part of each CDR3. The D gene is left open where the match is weak. Where a row states a size, it is once, few, many or the class of an expanded clone; other rows omit it.

J	size	V	D	DNA	CDR3
TRBJ1-2	.	TRBV4-1	.	TGCGCCAGCGGTCTTACACAGGCTTATGGCTACACCTTC	CASGLTQAYGYTF
TRBJ2-5	many	TRBV27	.	TGTGCCAGCGGTCCGCGGCAAGAGACCCAGTACTTC	CASGPRQETQYF
TRBJ2-7	.	TRBV6-2/TRBV6-3	TRBD2	TGTGCCAGCAGTTACGGGAGGGCAGACGAGCAGTACTTC	CASSYGRADEQYF
TRBJ1-4	few	TRBV20-1	.	TGCAGTGCTAAGCCACAGTTAGAAAAACTGTTTTTT	CSAKPQLEKLFF
TRBJ2-3	many	TRBV29-1	TRBD2	TGCAGCACGCCGGGACTAGAAACTACAGATACGCAGTATTTT	CSTPGLETTDTQYF
TRBJ1-1	.	TRBV6-1	TRBD1	TGTGCCAGCAGTACCGTCACCGGGACAGCAGAAGCTTTCTTT	CASSTVTGTAEAFF
TRBJ1-3	few	TRBV7-2	.	TGTGCCAGCAGCCTACAGGCAGGGCCCTCTGGAAACACCATATATTTT	CASSLQAGPSGNTIYF
TRBJ1-2	many	TRBV20-1	.	TGCAGTGCGGTTTCGTCTCCCGCTAACTATGGCTACACCTTC	CSAVSSPANYGYTF
TRBJ2-5	many	TRBV20-1	.	TGCAGTGCTATCGGCCAAAGGGAGACCCAGTACTTC	CSAIGQRETQYF
TRBJ2-6	few	TRBV7-2	.	TGTGCCAGCAGTCGATACAGGTCTGGGGCCAACGTCCTGACTTTC	CASSRYRSGANVLTF
TRBJ2-1	many	TRBV20-1	.	TGCAGTGCTAGAGAGCAGAAGCTTAAGTCCTACAATGAGCAGTTCTTC	CSAREQKLKSYNEQFF
TRBJ1-5	few	TRBV20-1	.	TGCAGTGCTAGAGAGGAAGACAGAGGGAATCAGCCCCAGCATTTT	CSAREEDRGNQPQHF
TRBJ1-2	.	TRBV12-3/TRBV12-4	TRBD1	TGTGCCAGCAGTCCCGGGACAGCCCATAACTATGGCTACACCTTC	CASSPGTAHNYGYTF
TRBJ2-1	many	TRBV7-2	.	TGTGCCAGCAGCTCCAGGGGAAGCTCCTACAATGAGCAGTTCTTC	CASSSRGSSYNEQFF
TRBJ1-2	many	TRBV12-3/TRBV12-4	TRBD1	TGTGCCAGCAGTTCTGTAGACAGGGATTTCTATGGCTACACCTTC	CASSSVDRDFYGYTF
TRBJ1-5	.	TRBV24-1	.	TGTGCCACCAGTGAAGCTGGGACGGACCCCTGGCCCCAGCATTTT	CATSEAGTDPWPQHF
TRBJ1-1	many	TRBV28	.	TGTGCCAGCCGACGGACTGATAAAGCTTTCTTT	CASRRTDKAFF
TRBJ2-1	once	TRBV13	TRBD2	TGTGCCAGCAGCCCGTTTAGCGGGGCCTACAATGAGCAGTTCTTC	CASSPFSGAYNEQFF
TRBJ1-1	few	TRBV15	TRBD1	TGTGCCACCAGCAGAGATGGCAGGGGGGCCATGAACACTGAAGCTTTCTTT	CATSRDGRGAMNTEAFF
TRBJ2-7	many	TRBV20-1	.	TGCAGTGCTTCCCCCGGGACAACCAGCAAATACGAGCAGTACTTC	CSASPGTTSKYEQYF
TRBJ1-2	many	TRBV6-2/TRBV6-3	.	TGTGCCAGCAGTAACTCGGGTCTTGGCTACACCTTC	CASSNSGLGYTF
TRBJ2-1	many	TRBV20-1	TRBD1	TGCAGTGCCCCTACAGGGGCAGTCTACAATGAGCAGTTCTTC	CSAPTGAVYNEQFF
TRBJ2-3	many	TRBV6-5	TRBD2	TGTGCCAGCAGTTACGGGCTAGCGGGGGCCACCAGCACAGATACGCAGTATTTT	CASSYGLAGATSTDTQYF
TRBJ2-1	.	TRBV9	.	TGTGCCAGCAGCCCCCATCCCAAAGGGCGGGGAGGCTACAATGAGCAGTTCTTC	CASSPHPKGRGGYNEQFF
TRBJ1-6	many	TRBV7-6	.	TGTGCCAGCAGCTTACAGGGAGGTGCCTATAATTCACCCCTCCACTTT	CASSLQGGAYNSPLHF
TRBJ1-5	many	TRBV20-1	.	TGCAGTGCTAGCCGGTTAAAGGATAGCAATCAGCCCCAGCATTTT	CSASRLKDSNQPQHF
TRBJ2-3	few	TRBV4-3	.	TGCGCCAGCAGCCAAGATCCGAACCGGGGCACAGATACGCAGTATTTT	CASSQDPNRGTDTQYF
TRBJ2-1	.	TRBV4-2	TRBD2	TGTGCCAGCAGCCAAGATGTGGCGGGGGGAGGGTTCTTC	CASSQDVAGGGFF
TRBJ2-7	.	TRBV29-1	TRBD2	TGCAGCGGCACAGGCAGCGGGGACGGCGAGCAGTACTTC	CSGTGSGDGEQYF